The clone carrying this TCR beta chain was recorded many times. Antigen specificity is unknown. Sequence at one end of the junction differs from germline and may be a read error. CDR3 length: 11 residues. These data belong to a study of regulatory T cells in long-lasting Graves disease. TCR beta libraries were built with iRepertoire HTBI primers and Arm-PCR of CDR3 regions. Each CDR3 protein gets one entry after TCRdb re-called the multiplex PCR reads with MiXCR. The sample contains under 700,000 distinct CDR3 sequences, about 16% of which appear only once. Regarding the study as a whole: Sample size was small, which may have lowered accuracy.

Time point of the sample: newly diagnosed GD, antithyroid drugs for less than 3 months. Preparation of the TCR library used RNA extracted from PBMCs. This sample also belongs to another study, concerning T cells in Graves' hyperthyroidism and ophthalmopathy. From that second work: Patients aged 18 to 65 had newly diagnosed hyperthyroidism of under 2 months' duration. Carried out on the TCR CDR3, a first-round RT-PCR used the HTBI primer set. Ophthalmopathy cases were set apart from stable hyperthyroidism by a 13 V-J model.

V usage is TRBV12-3 or TRBV12-4 and J usage is TRBJ1-1; D is unclear. The material sequenced was peripheral blood mononuclear cells (PBMCs), taken at new diagnosis, from a patient treated with antithyroid drugs. The receptor comes from a woman between 40 and 65 years old with Graves disease. The CDR3 DNA is TGTGCCAGCAGCTTAGGTTCCGAAGCTTTCTTT. Amino acids: CASSLGSEAFF.